This TCR beta chain was found in a study of human T cells and chemical hapten exposure. The CDR3 is 12 residues long. The germline V gene encodes CDR1 DFQATT and CDR2 SNEGSKA (reference sequence). Between the trimmed V and J ends, which lost 1 base and 2 bases, there was a span of 6 bases. TCRdb processed the RACE reads anew with MiXCR; each CDR3 protein has one entry. The sample holds roughly 100,000 distinct CDR3 sequences, 10% to 13% seen once. Described time point: pre-sensitization, week 0. Described treatment: therapeutic diphenylcyclopropenone sensitization with weekly scalp DPC. The TCR comes from a woman aged 60-70 years with alopecia areata. Some clones in this sample may be carry-over from other donors' samples. The starting material was whole blood, obtained in connection with sensitization to the hapten diphenylcyclopropenone (DPC). The chain uses TRBV20-1 and TRBJ2-7; D gene ambiguous. The CDR3 sequence is CSARGSPYEQYF. CDR3 in DNA: TGCAGTGCTAGAGGCAGTCCCTACGAGCAGTACTTC.